These 4 T cell receptor beta chains were all obtained from the same sample, sequenced in a study of shared clonotypes between healthy human individuals. TCRdb's copy holds only in-frame clones and misses some; the assay was immunoSEQ multiplex PCR. The table has millions of clones, roughly 94% seen once. Naive CD8 cells, CD45RO-negative and positively selected for CCR7, excluded terminally differentiated effector memory CD45RA+ cells. Sequenced material: naive CD8+ T cells sorted from blood. The source is a man aged 18 to 29 in good health.

Worth noting for this clone: The same CDR3 can be traced to other DNA sequences in this sample. V gene TRBV27 combines with J gene TRBJ2-7, with TRBD1 matching over 10 bases. The CDR3 length is 17 residues. The trim removed 0 bases at V and 0 bases at J, leaving 5 bases unmatched. Germline V gives CDR1 MNHEY, CDR2 SMNVEV (reference sequence). As DNA, the CDR3 is TGTGCCAGCAGTTTATCGGCCGGGACAGGGGTCTCCTACGAGCAGTACTTC. This sequence encodes CASSLSAGTGVSYEQYF.

The chain has TRBV27 and TRBJ2-3; D call uncertain. CDR1 MNHEY and CDR2 SMNVEV come from the germline V gene (reference sequence). Trimming removed 5 bases from V and 2 bases from J, with 11 bases in between. The CDR3 consists of 14 residues. CDR3 in amino acids: CASSPPGHTDTQYF. As DNA, the CDR3 is TGTGCCAGCAGTCCCCCCGGGCACACAGATACGCAGTATTTT.

The J gene is TRBJ2-7, the V gene TRBV27, with D possibly matching TRBD2 (6 bases). V gave up 6 bases and J gave up 2 bases, with 14 bases separating them. Germline loops: CDR1 MNHEY, CDR2 SMNVEV (reference sequence). The CDR3 loop spans 14 amino acids. CDR3 sequence: CASRPGGAPYEQYF. CDR3 coding DNA: TGTGCCAGCAGGCCGGGCGGGGCTCCCTACGAGCAGTACTTC.

The gene calls are TRBV6-5 and TRBJ2-7; D possibly matches TRBD1 or TRBD2 (5 bases each). The CDR3 runs 13 residues. The germline V gene has CDR1 MNHEY and CDR2 SVGAGI. V was clipped by 2 bases and J by 6 bases, with 11 bases between them. CDR3: CASSYNGGSEQYF. The CDR3 nucleotides read TGTGCCAGCAGTTACAATGGGGGTAGCGAGCAGTACTTC.